Here is one TCR beta chain with its context. Its cognate antigen is unknown. This record belongs to a study of early stage breast cancer tumors. Study-level information: Among roughly twelve ER+/PR+/HER2- tumors, eight were ductal, four lobular. Study observations and caveats: Tumor and normal breast were distinguished via blood comparison in 14 of 16 patients. Most shared enriched TCRB sequences were commonly generated ones.

Clones were sequenced by immunoSEQ multiplex PCR, and TCRdb holds only the in-frame ones, with some missing. The table has about 31,000 clones, roughly four fifths seen once. This CDR3 has 16 amino acids. V lost 1 base and J lost 3; bases outside the gene matches: 5. Germline CDR1 LGHNA, CDR2 YSLEER. The J gene is TRBJ1-3, the V gene TRBV4-3; 8 bases map to TRBD1. The TCR comes from a person under 45 with breast cancer. Specimen: breast tumor tissue. The CDR3 DNA reads as TGCGCCAGCAGCCAAGTCGGACAGGGTGTTGGAAACACCATATATTTT. Its translation: CASSQVGQGVGNTIYF.